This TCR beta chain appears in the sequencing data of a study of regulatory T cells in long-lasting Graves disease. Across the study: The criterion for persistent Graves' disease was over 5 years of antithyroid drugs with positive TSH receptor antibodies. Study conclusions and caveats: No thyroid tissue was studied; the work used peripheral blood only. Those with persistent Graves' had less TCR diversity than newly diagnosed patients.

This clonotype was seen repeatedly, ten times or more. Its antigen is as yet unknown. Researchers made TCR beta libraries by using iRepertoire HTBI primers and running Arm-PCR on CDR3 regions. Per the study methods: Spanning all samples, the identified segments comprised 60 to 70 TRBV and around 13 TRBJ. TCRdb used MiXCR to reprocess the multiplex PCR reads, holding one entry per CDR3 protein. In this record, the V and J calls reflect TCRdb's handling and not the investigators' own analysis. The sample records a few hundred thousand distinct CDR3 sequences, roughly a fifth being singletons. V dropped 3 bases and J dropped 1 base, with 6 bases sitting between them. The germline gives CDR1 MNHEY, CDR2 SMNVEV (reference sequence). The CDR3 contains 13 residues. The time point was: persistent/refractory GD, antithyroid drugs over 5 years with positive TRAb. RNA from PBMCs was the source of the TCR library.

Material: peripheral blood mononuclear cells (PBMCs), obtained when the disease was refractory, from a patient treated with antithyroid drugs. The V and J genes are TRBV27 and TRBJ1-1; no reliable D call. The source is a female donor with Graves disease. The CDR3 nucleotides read TGTGCCAGCAGTTTTCTTCAGAACACTGAAGCTTTCTTT. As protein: CASSFLQNTEAFF.